This T cell receptor beta chain originates from a study of shared clonotypes between healthy human individuals (dated by TCRdb to 2020 to 2021). Regarding the complete study: A couple of women and a few men aged 18 to 49 years were included in the cohort. For each donor, three plates each were used for CD4 naive and CD4 memory, two plates were used for CD8 naive, and one plate was used for CD8 memory. To estimate repertoire size and how much clonotypes are shared between individuals, the study performed deep sequencing of blood TCR repertoires from roughly five healthy adults. To increase sequencing depth and limit assay-specific biases, TCR repertoire library preparation and sequencing were carried out by different laboratories using diverse techniques. Each donor's leukapheresis produced roughly between roughly 0.85 and 9 billion PBMCs.

Using the deep immunoSEQ assay, multiplex PCR amplified TCR CDR3 regions from genomic DNA. Extracted genomic DNA from each cell subset was distributed evenly across all wells of several immunoSEQ 96-well plates, and each plate was treated as a replicate. For sorted subsets, each replicate PCR was loaded with 150 to 250 ng genomic DNA, equivalent to about 30,000 T cell genomes. Purified libraries were measured with a Qubit 3.0 fluorometer, size-checked on a Bioanalyzer 2100, and measured again with the KAPA Library Quantification kit. A separate single-read 150-cycle Illumina NextSeq 550 flow cell was used to sequence each immunoSEQ 96-well plate. Processing in the source paper ran as follows. Because only junctional sequences without quality scores were contained in the immunoSEQ output, filtering matching that applied to full-length reads could not be performed. To assign V/J genes and CDR3, sequences were annotated against IMGT germline references using PyIR, a Python wrapper for IgBLAST v1.9. Reads were removed for weak V/J assignments (E-value above 1e-6), missing CDR3, stop codons, out-of-frame junctions, or ambiguous translated residues. A V3J clonotype was defined by an identical inferred V gene, J gene, and CDR3 amino acid sequence. To compute the percentage overlap between repertoires, the number of shared unique clonotypes was divided by the size of the smaller repertoire. Three approaches were used to assess repertoire richness: RTK rarefaction, the Chao1 estimator, and Recon v2.1 estimates of unobserved clonotypes. Generation probabilities were computed with OLGA for all TCRbeta clonotypes obtained by the gDNA method from several donors. Drawn from immuneACCESS, this table holds only the in-frame rearrangements with V and J called that TCRdb kept. Clones are partly lost; checked studies trace under half to an unresolved V gene and leave the rest unexplained. Clone size and V and J calls were adopted from that table, with D and trimming inferred from the DNA. The sample records approximately 600,000 clones, 90% to 95% of which are singletons. The ten biggest clones cover over 0.1% of the sample.

V was cut back by 5 bases and J by 0 bases, leaving a gap of 8 bases between them. CDR1 LNHDA and CDR2 SQIVND were looked up in the germline V gene (reference sequence). Its CDR3 holds 14 amino acids, cysteine through phenylalanine. CDR3 DNA only is kept here, 42 bases in frame from base 1. Study-level results and caveats: Incomplete sequencing was indicated by rarefaction of sorted-subset datasets, despite the large sequencing depth. Because the study included only a small number of donors, the genetic and exposure-history diversity represented was limited. Sampling was limited to blood, and TCR repertoires in tissue likely differ from TCR repertoires in blood. Naive subsets generally had larger estimated clonotype richness than memory subsets. Compared with non-shared clonotypes, the clonotypes found in all four sorted-subset donors had higher generation probabilities. Based on pairwise subsampling, the degree of clonotype sharing among donors was expected to be affected by sequencing depth. Across four donors, around 5.4% of naive CD4, 3.5% of naive CD8, 2% to 2.5% of memory CD4, and around 0.4% of memory CD8 clonotypes were shared.

For the CD8 naive samples, CD45RO-negative cells were positively selected for CCR7, yielding a CD45RA+CCR7+ population from which TemRA cells were excluded. The donors were healthy, HIV-negative adults with no recently reported acute infections or vaccinations. Every donor was a Caucasian adult living in Nashville, Tennessee, USA. After blood collection by leukapheresis, PBMCs were isolated using Ficoll-Histopaque density gradient centrifugation and then cryopreserved in the vapor phase of liquid nitrogen. Analytical flow cytometry was used to check the purity and quantity of each magnetically sorted T cell population. Genomic DNA was isolated from every sorted fraction and measured by UV absorbance on a Nanodrop 2000c. Details on this clone: Its antigen is unknown. Base quality data are lacking; no much larger clone is found one base away.

The TCR was taken from a woman aged 25 to 39 in good health. The chain was built from TRBV19 and TRBJ1-5, with no reliable assignment of the D segment. Sequenced material: naive CD8+ T cells sorted from blood. Interpreted using the paper, the cell subset or site label stands for: CD45RA+CCR7+. CDR3 region: CASSSWGSNQPQHF. The bases read TGTGCCAGTAGTTCCTGGGGTAGCAATCAGCCCCAGCATTTT. With the rest looked up from the reference TRBV19 and TRBJ1-5 genes rather than sequenced, the full variable domain is DGGITQSPKYLFRKEGQNVTLSCEQNLNHDAMYWYRQDPGQGLRLIYYSQIVNDFQKGDIAEGYSVSREKKESFPLTVTSAQKNPTAFYLCASSSWGSNQPQHFGDGTRLSIL.